The source of this TCR beta chain is a study of shared clonotypes between healthy human individuals. The ends lost 4 bases at V and 4 bases at J; junction bases unmatched: 6. This CDR3 spans 15 amino acids. The germline V gene encodes CDR1 SGHRS and CDR2 YFSETQ. Every unsorted PBMC PCR replicate was loaded with 300 to 350 ng DNA, approximately 30,000 T cell genomes. Sequencing was performed on unsorted PBMC DNA using ten immunoSEQ deep assay plates. The repertoire was sequenced with immunoSEQ multiplex PCR; TCRdb's copy has only in-frame clones and lacks some. This table holds fewer than 550,000 clones, 75% to 80% found once.

The sequence derives from a woman aged 40 to 50 in good health. Some clones in this sample may be carry-over from other donors' samples. The source material was PBMCs. This chain links TRBV5-1 with TRBJ2-3, with 10 nucleotides matching TRBD1. CDR3: CASSLRQGAADTQYF. The CDR3 DNA sequence: TGCGCCAGCAGCCTCAGACAGGGGGCTGCAGATACGCAGTATTTT.